The sample holds a few counts of the clone carrying this TCR beta chain. In the original processing: Nucleated cell counts were estimated from reference gene primer amplification. The protocol was immunoSEQ multiplex PCR, while the TCRdb copy is restricted to in-frame clones and leaves out a portion. V and J calls and clone size are as listed in that table; D and trimming were resolved from the DNA. The repertoire holds approximately 200,000 clones, with approximately 86% as singletons. The sample comes from a study of blood T cell repertoires in COVID-19. Germline CDR1 is MNHEY and CDR2 is SVGAGI. Trimming removed 2 bases at V and 5 bases at J, with 9 bases between. The CDR3 runs 13 residues.

Sequencing was performed on peripheral blood. The rearrangement links TRBV6-5 to TRBJ1-1, with D perhaps matching TRBD1 (5 bases). This TCR was sampled from a man between 18 and 35 years old with active or convalescent COVID-19. The CDR3: CASSYKRGTEAFF. CDR3 coding DNA: TGTGCCAGCAGTTACAAACGGGGGACTGAAGCTTTCTTT.